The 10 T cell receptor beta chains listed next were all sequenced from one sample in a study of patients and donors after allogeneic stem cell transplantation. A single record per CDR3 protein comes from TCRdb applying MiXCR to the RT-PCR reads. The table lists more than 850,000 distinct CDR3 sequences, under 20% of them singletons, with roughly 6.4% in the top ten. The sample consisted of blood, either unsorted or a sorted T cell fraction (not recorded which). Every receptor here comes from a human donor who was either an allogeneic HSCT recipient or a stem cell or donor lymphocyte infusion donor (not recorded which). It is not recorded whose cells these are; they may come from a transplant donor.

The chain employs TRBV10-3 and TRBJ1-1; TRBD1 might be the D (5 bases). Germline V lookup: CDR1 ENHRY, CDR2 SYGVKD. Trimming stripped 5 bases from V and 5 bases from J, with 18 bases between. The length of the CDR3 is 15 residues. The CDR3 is CAISTARQGGTEAFF. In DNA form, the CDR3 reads TGTGCCATCAGTACCGCTCGGCAGGGAGGGACTGAAGCTTTCTTT.

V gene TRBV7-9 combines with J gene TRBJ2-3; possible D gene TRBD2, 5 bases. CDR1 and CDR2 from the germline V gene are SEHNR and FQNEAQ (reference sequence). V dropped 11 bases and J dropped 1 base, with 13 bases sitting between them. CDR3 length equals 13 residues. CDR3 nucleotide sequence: TGTGCCCGGGAAGTTCTGGGCACAGATACGCAGTATTTT. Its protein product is CAREVLGTDTQYF.

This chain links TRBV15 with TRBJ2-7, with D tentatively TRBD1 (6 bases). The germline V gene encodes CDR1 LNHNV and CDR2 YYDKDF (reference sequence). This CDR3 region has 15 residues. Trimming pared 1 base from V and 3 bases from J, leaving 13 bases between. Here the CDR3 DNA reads TGTGCCACCAGCAGAGGCGGACAGACCGTCTACGAGCAGTACTTC. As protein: CATSRGGQTVYEQYF.

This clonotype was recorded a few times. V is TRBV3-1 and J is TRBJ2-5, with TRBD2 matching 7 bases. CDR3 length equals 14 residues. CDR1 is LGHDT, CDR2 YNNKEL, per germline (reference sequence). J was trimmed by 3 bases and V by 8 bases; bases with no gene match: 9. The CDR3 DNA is TGTGCCAGCCTCAAGGGGACTAAAAAAGAGACCCAGTACTTC. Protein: CASLKGTKKETQYF.

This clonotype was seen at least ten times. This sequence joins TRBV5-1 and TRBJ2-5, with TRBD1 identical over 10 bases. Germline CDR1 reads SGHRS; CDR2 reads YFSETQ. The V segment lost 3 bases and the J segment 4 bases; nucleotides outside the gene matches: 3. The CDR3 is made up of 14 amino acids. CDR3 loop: CASSSGDRGETQYF. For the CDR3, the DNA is TGCGCCAGCAGCTCGGGGGACAGGGGAGAGACCCAGTACTTC.

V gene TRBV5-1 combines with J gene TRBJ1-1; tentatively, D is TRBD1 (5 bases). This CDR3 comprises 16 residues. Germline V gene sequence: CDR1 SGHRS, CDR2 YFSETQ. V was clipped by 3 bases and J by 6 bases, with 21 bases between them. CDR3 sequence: CASSSARAGLVAEAFF. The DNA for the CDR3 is TGCGCCAGCAGCTCCGCCAGGGCCGGATTAGTAGCTGAAGCTTTCTTT. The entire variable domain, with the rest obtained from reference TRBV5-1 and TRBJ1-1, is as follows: KAGVTQTPRYLIKTRGQQVTLSCSPISGHRSVSWYQQTPGQGLQFLFEYFSETQRNKGNFPGRFSGRQFSNSRSEMNVSTLELGDSALYLCASSSARAGLVAEAFFGQGTRLTVV.

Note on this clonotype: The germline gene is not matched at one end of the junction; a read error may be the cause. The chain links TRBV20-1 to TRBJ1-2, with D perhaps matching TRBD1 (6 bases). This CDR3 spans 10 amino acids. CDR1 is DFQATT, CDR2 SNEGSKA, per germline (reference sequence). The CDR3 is CSAQTEGGTF. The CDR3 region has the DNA TGCAGTGCACAAACCGAGGGGGGAACGTTC.

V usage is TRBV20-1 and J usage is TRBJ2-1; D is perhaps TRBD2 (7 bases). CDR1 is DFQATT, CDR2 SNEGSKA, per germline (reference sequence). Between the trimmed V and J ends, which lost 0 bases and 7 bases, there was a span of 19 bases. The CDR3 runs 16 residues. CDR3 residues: CSARDRGEGLGNEQFF. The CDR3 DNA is TGCAGTGCTAGAGATAGGGGGGAGGGCCTGGGGAATGAGCAGTTCTTC.

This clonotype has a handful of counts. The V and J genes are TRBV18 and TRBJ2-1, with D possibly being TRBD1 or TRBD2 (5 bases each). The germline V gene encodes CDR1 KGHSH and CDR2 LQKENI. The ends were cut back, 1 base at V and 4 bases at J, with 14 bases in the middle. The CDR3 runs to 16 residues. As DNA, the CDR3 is TGTGCCAGCTCACCACTCGAGGGACCACCATACAATGAGCAGTTCTTC. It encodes CASSPLEGPPYNEQFF.

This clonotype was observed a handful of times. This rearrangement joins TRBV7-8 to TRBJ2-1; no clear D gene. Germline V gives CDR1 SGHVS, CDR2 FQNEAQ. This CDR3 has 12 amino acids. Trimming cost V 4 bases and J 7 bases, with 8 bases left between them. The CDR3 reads CASSWRLNEQFF. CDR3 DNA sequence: TGTGCCAGCAGCTGGCGCCTTAATGAGCAGTTCTTC.